These T cell receptor beta chains were read from a single sample in a study of T cell responses to AZD1222 COVID-19 vaccine. TCRdb keeps only in-frame clones here, not all; method: immunoSEQ multiplex PCR. The profile covers 150,000 or so clones, with roughly nine tenths appearing a single time and around 3% taken by the ten largest. The sample consisted of peripheral blood, taken on day 0 of AZD1222 vaccination. The receptors come from an adult in good health. The CDR3 runs from the conserved cysteine through the conserved F or W. D genes are given only for firm matches. The listing skips clone size in some rows; elsewhere it reads once, few, many or a size class.

D: TRBD2
V: TRBV7-9
J: TRBJ2-2
size: .
length: 15
DNA: TGTGCCAGCAGCCTAGCGGGGGCGGACACCGGGGAGCTGTTTTTT
CDR3: CASSLAGADTGELFF

D: TRBD2
V: TRBV7-8
J: TRBJ2-1
size: .
length: 13
DNA: TGTGCCAGCGGACTAGCGGGGGACAATGAGCAGTTCTTC
CDR3: CASGLAGDNEQFF

D: .
V: TRBV2
J: TRBJ1-1
size: .
length: 15
DNA: TGTGCCAGCAGGGTCAGTAGTACAGCGAACACTGAAGCTTTCTTT
CDR3: CASRVSSTANTEAFF

D: .
V: TRBV10-3
J: TRBJ1-5
size: .
length: 16
DNA: TGTGCCATCAGTGAGTCGGGAGGGTATAGCAATCAGCCCCAGCATTTT
CDR3: CAISESGGYSNQPQHF

D: TRBD1
V: TRBV7-2
J: TRBJ2-6
size: .
length: 17
DNA: TGTGCCAGCAGTTCTCAGGGGGCAGGGGCTGGGGCCAACGTCCTGACTTTC
CDR3: CASSSQGAGAGANVLTF

D: TRBD1
V: TRBV2
J: TRBJ1-2
size: .
length: 13
DNA: TGTGCCACACGACAGGGGACTAACTATGGCTACACCTTC
CDR3: CATRQGTNYGYTF

D: .
V: TRBV4-1
J: TRBJ1-2
size: once
length: 16
DNA: TGCGCCAGCAGCCCACATGCTAGTCCCGCTAACTATGGCTACACCTTC
CDR3: CASSPHASPANYGYTF

D: TRBD2
V: TRBV5-1
J: TRBJ2-1
size: .
length: 17
DNA: TGCGCCAGCAGCCCCTTGACTAGCGGGGGGCAAAACAATGAGCAGTTCTTC
CDR3: CASSPLTSGGQNNEQFF

D: .
V: TRBV16
J: TRBJ2-3
size: .
length: 14
DNA: TGTGCCAGCAGCCCATACGCAGCCTCAGATACGCAGTATTTT
CDR3: CASSPYAASDTQYF

D: .
V: TRBV7-2
J: TRBJ2-1
size: .
length: 15
DNA: TGTGCCAGCAGCGAGGGCAGGGTAACAACTAATGAGCAGTTCTTC
CDR3: CASSEGRVTTNEQFF

D: .
V: TRBV14
J: TRBJ2-2
size: .
length: 14
DNA: TGTGCCAGCACGAAAGGTGGAATCACCGGGGAGCTGTTTTTT
CDR3: CASTKGGITGELFF

D: TRBD1
V: TRBV5-6
J: TRBJ2-4
size: .
length: 17
DNA: TGTGCCAGCAGCTTGGCCGGGGCAGGGGGAGCCAAAAACATTCAGTACTTC
CDR3: CASSLAGAGGAKNIQYF

D: .
V: TRBV5-1
J: TRBJ2-7
size: .
length: 14
DNA: TGCGCCAGCAGCTTGAGCTCTCCGGTGGGCGAGCAGTACTTC
CDR3: CASSLSSPVGEQYF

D: TRBD1
V: TRBV6-5
J: TRBJ1-4
size: .
length: 16
DNA: TGTGCCAGCAGTTACGCAATGGGAGGGGGCACTGAAAAACTGTTTTTT
CDR3: CASSYAMGGGTEKLFF

D: TRBD1
V: TRBV7-9
J: TRBJ1-6
size: once
length: 14
DNA: TGTGCCAGCAGCTTAGTGGGACAGATTTCACCCCTCCACTTT
CDR3: CASSLVGQISPLHF

D: TRBD1
V: TRBV4-3
J: TRBJ1-3
size: .
length: 15
DNA: TGCGCCAGCAGCCAATACAGGGGATCGGGGAACACCATATATTTT
CDR3: CASSQYRGSGNTIYF

D: TRBD1
V: TRBV9
J: TRBJ1-1
size: .
length: 15
DNA: TGTGCCAGCAGCGCCTTAACAGGGGGCAGGACTGAAGCTTTCTTT
CDR3: CASSALTGGRTEAFF

D: .
V: TRBV27
J: TRBJ1-6
size: .
length: 15
DNA: TGTGCCAGCAGTTATACTTCGGGGTTTAATTCACCCCTCCACTTT
CDR3: CASSYTSGFNSPLHF

D: TRBD2
V: TRBV7-2
J: TRBJ2-3
size: .
length: 14
DNA: TGTGCCAGCAGCTTTAGGACTAGCCCAGATACGCAGTATTTT
CDR3: CASSFRTSPDTQYF

D: TRBD1
V: TRBV4-3
J: TRBJ1-5
size: .
length: 15
DNA: TGCGCCAGCAGCCAAGATGTAGGGGGCGGTCAGCCCCAGCATTTT
CDR3: CASSQDVGGGQPQHF

D: TRBD1
V: TRBV7-6
J: TRBJ1-1
size: .
length: 16
DNA: TGTGCCAGCAGCTTAGGCCAGGGGGCGATTAACACTGAAGCTTTCTTT
CDR3: CASSLGQGAINTEAFF

D: TRBD1
V: TRBV5-1
J: TRBJ2-5
size: .
length: 15
DNA: TGCGCCAGCAGCTTGGCGGGACAGGGACTAGAGACCCAGTACTTC
CDR3: CASSLAGQGLETQYF

D: TRBD1
V: TRBV7-6
J: TRBJ2-4
size: .
length: 17
DNA: TGTGCCAGCAGCTTAGCTGAACAGGGGGTGGGCAAAAACATTCAGTACTTC
CDR3: CASSLAEQGVGKNIQYF

D: .
V: TRBV27
J: TRBJ2-1
size: .
length: 13
DNA: TGTGCCAGCAGTCCAGGACAGTACAATGAGCAGTTCTTC
CDR3: CASSPGQYNEQFF

D: .
V: TRBV19
J: TRBJ2-2
size: .
length: 15
DNA: TGTGCCAGTAGTATACGAGGTTTGAACACCGGGGAGCTGTTTTTT
CDR3: CASSIRGLNTGELFF

D: .
V: TRBV25-1
J: TRBJ2-2
size: .
length: 15
DNA: TGTGCCAGCAGTTCGCGGGGATTTAACACCGGGGAGCTGTTTTTT
CDR3: CASSSRGFNTGELFF

D: .
V: TRBV7-2
J: TRBJ1-3
size: .
length: 14
DNA: TGTGCCAGCAGCTTCCCGAGGACTGGAAACACCATATATTTT
CDR3: CASSFPRTGNTIYF

D: TRBD1
V: TRBV7-9
J: TRBJ2-4
size: .
length: 15
DNA: TGTGCCAGCAGCTTAACAGGGGGCTTGGAAAACATTCAGTACTTC
CDR3: CASSLTGGLENIQYF

D: .
V: TRBV27
J: TRBJ1-6
size: .
length: 16
DNA: TGTGCCAGCAGTTGGTGGACAGAGGGGGGGGATTCACCCCTCCACTTT
CDR3: CASSWWTEGGDSPLHF

D: .
V: TRBV6-5
J: TRBJ1-1
size: few
length: 15
DNA: TGTGCCAGCAGGACAACGGCAGGGGTTGGGACTGAAGCTTTCTTT
CDR3: CASRTTAGVGTEAFF

D: .
V: TRBV4-2
J: TRBJ1-5
size: .
length: 15
DNA: TGTGCCAGCAGTCCGACGGATGATAGCAATCAGCCCCAGCATTTT
CDR3: CASSPTDDSNQPQHF

D: .
V: TRBV6-2/TRBV6-3
J: TRBJ2-3
size: .
length: 13
DNA: TGTGCCAGCAGTTTAACGGGTATCAATACGCAGTATTTT
CDR3: CASSLTGINTQYF

D: .
V: TRBV28
J: TRBJ1-2
size: .
length: 13
DNA: TGTGCCAGCACTCTCGGGGGAGACTATGGCTACACCTTC
CDR3: CASTLGGDYGYTF

D: .
V: TRBV19
J: TRBJ1-1
size: once
length: 11
DNA: TGTGCCAGTAGTAAGCGGGGCCGGGCTTTCTTT
CDR3: CASSKRGRAFF

D: .
V: TRBV14
J: TRBJ2-7
size: .
length: 12
DNA: TGTGCCAGCAGCCAGCCGCGGGGCCCTCTGTACTTC
CDR3: CASSQPRGPLYF

D: TRBD1
V: TRBV28
J: TRBJ1-5
size: .
length: 14
DNA: TGTGCCAGCAGTCTGGGACAGGTTGAACAGCCCCAGCATTTT
CDR3: CASSLGQVEQPQHF

D: .
V: TRBV7-2
J: TRBJ1-3
size: .
length: 15
DNA: TGTGCCAGCAGCTCGACGGCGGGCTCTGGAAACACCATATATTTT
CDR3: CASSSTAGSGNTIYF

D: TRBD1
V: TRBV7-2
J: TRBJ2-5
size: .
length: 16
DNA: TGTGCCAGCAGCTTATTTACAGGGGGCGGCATGGAGACCCAGTACTTC
CDR3: CASSLFTGGGMETQYF